The source of this T cell receptor beta chain is a study of metastatic and nonmetastatic thyroid tumors (dated by TCRdb to about 2020). Some background on the complete study: For patients with malignant and with benign thyroid disease, the researchers compared repertoires between peripheral blood samples and tumor or nodule tissue samples. What the study reported, not specific to this receptor: In both blood and tumor samples, malignant tumors were reported to have significantly higher TCR beta diversity than benign nodules.

The germline V gene sets CDR1 to SNHLY and CDR2 to FYNNEI. Trimming accounts for 8 bases at V and 7 bases at J, while the number of junction bases matched to no gene is 5. Spanning cysteine to phenylalanine, the CDR3 consists of 13 amino acids. CDR3 DNA only is kept here, 39 bases in frame from base 1. The library was made by PCR. The sequencer was an Illumina HiSeq 4000. The TCR beta-chain CDR3 region of each patient was profiled by high-throughput sequencing. In the authors' own workflow: Drawing on CDR3 differences between clinicopathological groups, the researchers built a classifier meant to tell apart patients with distant-metastatic papillary thyroid cancer. Repertoire diversity was assessed with the Shannon index, and tumor-blood repertoire similarity with the Morisita-Horn index. The public reads were reprocessed in TCRdb via fastp at Q25 and MiXCR, keeping in-frame beta chains. The V and J calls reflect TCRdb's pipeline rather than the authors' work. Across this sample there are approximately 40,000 clones, with about 20% seen only once. The top ten hold about 14% of the sample.

No treatment had been received by any patient before thyroid surgery. The study retrospectively analysed patient clinical samples collected from the early 2010s to the late 2010s using T-cell receptor beta sequencing. This clone was observed at least ten times. The antigen this receptor binds is unknown. No quality values exist for individual bases; no much larger clone is one base distant. Sample: blood. This chain joins TRBV2 to TRBJ2-1, with TRBD1 identical over 10 junction bases. This clonotype was obtained from a female donor with papillary thyroid cancer or a benign thyroid nodule (not recorded which). Some clones in this sample may be carry-over from other donors' samples. The encoded CDR3 is CASRDRGMNEQFF. The sequence in DNA is TGTGCCAGCCGGGACAGGGGAATGAATGAGCAGTTCTTC.